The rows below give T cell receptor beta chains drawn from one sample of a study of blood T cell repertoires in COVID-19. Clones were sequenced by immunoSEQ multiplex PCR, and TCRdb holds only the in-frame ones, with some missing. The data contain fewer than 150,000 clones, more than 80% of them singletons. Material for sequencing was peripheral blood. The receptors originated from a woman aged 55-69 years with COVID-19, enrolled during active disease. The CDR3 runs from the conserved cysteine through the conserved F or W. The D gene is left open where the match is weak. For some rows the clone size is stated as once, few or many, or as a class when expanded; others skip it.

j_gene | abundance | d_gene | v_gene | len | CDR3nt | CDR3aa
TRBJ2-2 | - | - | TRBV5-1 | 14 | TGCGCCAGCAGCTTTGGCGGGAACACCGGGGAGCTGTTTTTT | CASSFGGNTGELFF
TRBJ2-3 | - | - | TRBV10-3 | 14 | TGTGCCATCAGTGAGTTGCTAGCGACAGATACGCAGTATTTT | CAISELLATDTQYF
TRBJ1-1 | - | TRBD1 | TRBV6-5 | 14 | TGTGCCAGCGGTTGGGGACAGACCATCACTGAAGCTTTCTTT | CASGWGQTITEAFF
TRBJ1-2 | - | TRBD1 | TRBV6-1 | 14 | TGTGCCAGCAACCAACAGGGGAGCAACTATGGCTACACCTTC | CASNQQGSNYGYTF
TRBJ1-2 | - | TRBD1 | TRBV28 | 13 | TGTGCCAGTCTCGGAGCAGGGGGCGATGGCTACACCTTC | CASLGAGGDGYTF
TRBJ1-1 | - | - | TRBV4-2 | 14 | TGTGCCAGCAGCCAAGAGGCAGGGTACACTGAAGCTTTCTTT | CASSQEAGYTEAFF
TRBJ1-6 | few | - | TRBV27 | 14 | TGTGCCAGCAGTTTAGGGAGGGAGAATTCACCCCTCCACTTT | CASSLGRENSPLHF
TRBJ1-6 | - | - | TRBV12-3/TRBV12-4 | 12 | TGTGCCAGCAGTTTTGTAGATTCACCCCTCCACTTT | CASSFVDSPLHF
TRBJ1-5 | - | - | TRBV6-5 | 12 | TGTGCCAGCAGTCCGGGAAATCAGCCCCAGCATTTT | CASSPGNQPQHF
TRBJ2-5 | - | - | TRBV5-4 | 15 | TGTGCCAGCAGCTCCCCCGGGACAACTCAAGAGACCCAGTACTTC | CASSSPGTTQETQYF
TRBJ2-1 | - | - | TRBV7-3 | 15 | TGTGCCAGCAGCCCCTCCGAGGGCGGGGACAATGAGCAGTTCTTC | CASSPSEGGDNEQFF
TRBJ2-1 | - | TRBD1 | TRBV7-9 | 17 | TGTGCCAGCAGCTTATTGGGGGTGGGACAGCTTTACAATGAGCAGTTCTTC | CASSLLGVGQLYNEQFF
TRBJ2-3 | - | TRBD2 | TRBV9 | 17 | TGTGCCAGCAGCGCATCAGTTGGGCTAGCGGACACAGATACGCAGTATTTT | CASSASVGLADTDTQYF
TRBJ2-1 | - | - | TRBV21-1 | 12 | TGTGCCAGCAGCAAAGGAGGGTGTGAGCAGTTCTTC | CASSKGGCEQFF
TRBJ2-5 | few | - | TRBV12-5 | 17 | TGTGCTAGTGGTTGGGGGGGGACAGGCGGGCAACAAGAGACCCAGTACTTC | CASGWGGTGGQQETQYF
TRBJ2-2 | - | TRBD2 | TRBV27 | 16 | TGTGCCAGCAGTTTGCTAGCGGGGGAAAACACCGGGGAGCTGTTTTTT | CASSLLAGENTGELFF
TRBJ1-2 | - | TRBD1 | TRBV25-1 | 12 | TGTGCCAGGACAGGGAATAACTATGGCTACACCTTC | CARTGNNYGYTF
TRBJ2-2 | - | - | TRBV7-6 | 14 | TGTGCCAGCAGACCCGCCGGGAACACCGGGGAGCTGTTTTTT | CASRPAGNTGELFF
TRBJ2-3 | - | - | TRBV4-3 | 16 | TGCGCCAGCAGCCAAGATCTAGGACAGAGCACAGATACGCAGTATTTT | CASSQDLGQSTDTQYF
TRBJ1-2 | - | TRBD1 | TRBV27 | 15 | TGTGCCACCAGGACCGGGACAGGGACTAACTATGGCTACACCTTC | CATRTGTGTNYGYTF
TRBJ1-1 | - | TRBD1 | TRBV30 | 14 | TGTGCCTGGAGCCGGACAGGGGGGAACACTGAAGCTTTCTTT | CAWSRTGGNTEAFF
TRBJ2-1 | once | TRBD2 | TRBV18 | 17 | TGTGCCAGCTCACCACCCTATTTGGGACTACAAAACAATGAGCAGTTCTTC | CASSPPYLGLQNNEQFF
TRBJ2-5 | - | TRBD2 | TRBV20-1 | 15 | TGCAGTGCTAGTAGGCAGCGGGGGGGCCTGGAGACCCAGTACTTC | CSASRQRGGLETQYF
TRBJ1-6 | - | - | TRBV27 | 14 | TGTGCCAGCAGTTTAAAGCGGGTGGATTCACCCCTCCACTTT | CASSLKRVDSPLHF
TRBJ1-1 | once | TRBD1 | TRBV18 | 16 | TGTGCCAGCTCACCACTAACAGGGGGCATGAACACTGAAGCTTTCTTT | CASSPLTGGMNTEAFF
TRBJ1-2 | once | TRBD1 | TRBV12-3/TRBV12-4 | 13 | TGTGCCAGCAGTTTAGAGGGGGCGAATGGCTACACCTTC | CASSLEGANGYTF
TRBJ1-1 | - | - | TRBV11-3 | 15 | TGTGCCAGCACCTGGGGGGGGCAGATGAACACTGAAGCTTTCTTT | CASTWGGQMNTEAFF
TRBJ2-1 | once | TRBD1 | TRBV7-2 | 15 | TGTGCCAGCAGCCCTGGGACAGGACGGTACAATGAGCAGTTCTTC | CASSPGTGRYNEQFF
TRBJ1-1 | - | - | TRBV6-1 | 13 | TGTGCCAGCAGTGAAGGGGCCGGAACTGAAGCTTTCTTT | CASSEGAGTEAFF
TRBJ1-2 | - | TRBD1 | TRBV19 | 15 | TGTGCCAGTAGTATCCTCATGACAGGGAGCTATGGCTACACCTTC | CASSILMTGSYGYTF
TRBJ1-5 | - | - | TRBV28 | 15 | TGTGCCAGCAGTTTAGGGGGGGCGGGCAATCAGCCCCAGCATTTT | CASSLGGAGNQPQHF
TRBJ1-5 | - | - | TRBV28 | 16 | TGTGCCAGCAGACCTAATCTACAGGGCGCAAATCAGCCCCAGCATTTT | CASRPNLQGANQPQHF
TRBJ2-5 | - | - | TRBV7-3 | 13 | TGTGCCAGCAGCCAAGACCCCGGAGGGACCCAGTACTTC | CASSQDPGGTQYF
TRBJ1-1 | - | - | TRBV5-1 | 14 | TGCGCCAGCAGCTTAAGACAGATGAACACTGAAGCTTTCTTT | CASSLRQMNTEAFF
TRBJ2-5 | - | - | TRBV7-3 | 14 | TGTGCCAGCAGCTTAGTGGGGCAAGGAGAGACCCAGTACTTC | CASSLVGQGETQYF
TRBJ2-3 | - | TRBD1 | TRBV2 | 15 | TGTGCCAGCAGTGGAGACAGGGTCCACACAGATACGCAGTATTTT | CASSGDRVHTDTQYF
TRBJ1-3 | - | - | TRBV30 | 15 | TGTGCCTGGAGTGTGGGCAGGGTCTCTGGAAACACCATATATTTT | CAWSVGRVSGNTIYF
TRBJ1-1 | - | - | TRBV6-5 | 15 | TGTGCCAGCAGGACCCCTTGGCGGGGGGCCCCTGAAGCTTTCTTT | CASRTPWRGAPEAFF
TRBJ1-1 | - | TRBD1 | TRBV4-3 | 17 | TGCGCCAGCAGCCAAGATCCGCAGACAGGGTACGGCACTGAAGCTTTCTTT | CASSQDPQTGYGTEAFF
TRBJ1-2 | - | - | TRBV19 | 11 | TGTGCCAGCGACAGCTTCTATGGCTACACCTTC | CASDSFYGYTF
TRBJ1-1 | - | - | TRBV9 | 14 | TGTGCCAGCAGCGTTGGGGGGGCGCGAACTGAAGCTTTCTTT | CASSVGGARTEAFF
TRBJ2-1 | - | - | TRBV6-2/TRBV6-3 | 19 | TGTGCCAGCAGCCCTGGGCCCCCGGGGTCGACTTACAGTAACAATGAGCAGTTCTTC | CASSPGPPGSTYSNNEQFF
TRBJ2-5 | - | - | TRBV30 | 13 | TGTGCCTGCAACCTGGTAGCTGACGAGACCCAGTACTTC | CACNLVADETQYF
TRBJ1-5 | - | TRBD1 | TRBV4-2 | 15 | TGTGCCAGCAGCCAGGACGGGACAGGTGGTCAGCCCCAGCATTTT | CASSQDGTGGQPQHF
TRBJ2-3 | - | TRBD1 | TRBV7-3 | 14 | TGTGCCAGCAGTACGGGACAGGGGACAGATACGCAGTATTTT | CASSTGQGTDTQYF
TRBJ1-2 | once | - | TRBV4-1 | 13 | TGCGCCAGCAGCCTAACCGGGACTTATGGCTACACCTTC | CASSLTGTYGYTF
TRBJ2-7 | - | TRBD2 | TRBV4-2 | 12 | TGTGCCAGCAGCCAAGGGGGGGGCGAGCAGTACTTC | CASSQGGGEQYF
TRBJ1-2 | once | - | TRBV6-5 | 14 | TGTGCCAGCAGTTACAGTCGGGGGAGCTATGGCTACACCTTC | CASSYSRGSYGYTF
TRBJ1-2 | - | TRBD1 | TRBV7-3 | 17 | TGTGCCAGCAGCTTACGAGCCGGGACAGGGGGCGACTATGGCTACACCTTC | CASSLRAGTGGDYGYTF
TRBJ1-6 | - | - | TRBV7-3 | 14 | TGTGCCAGCAGCTTAGGCGCGGGGAATTCACCCCTCCACTTT | CASSLGAGNSPLHF
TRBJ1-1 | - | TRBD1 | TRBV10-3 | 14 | TGTGCCATCCGGGACAGCTTTTCATCAACTGAAGCTTTCTTT | CAIRDSFSSTEAFF
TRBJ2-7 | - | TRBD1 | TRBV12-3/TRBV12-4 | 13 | TGTGCCAGCTGGGACAGGCTCTCCTACGAGCAGTACTTC | CASWDRLSYEQYF
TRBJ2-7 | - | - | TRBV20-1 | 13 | TGCAGTGCTAGTGGAGGGAGCTCCTACGAGCAGTACTTC | CSASGGSSYEQYF
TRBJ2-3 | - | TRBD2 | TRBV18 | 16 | TGTGCCAGCTCACCACTAGCGGGCGCCCGCACAGATACGCAGTATTTT | CASSPLAGARTDTQYF
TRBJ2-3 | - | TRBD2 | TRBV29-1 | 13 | TGCAGCTACCTAGCGGAAAACACAGATACGCAGTATTTT | CSYLAENTDTQYF
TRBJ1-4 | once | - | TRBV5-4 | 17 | TGTGCCAGCAGCTTGGAGGCTACAGGAACCTCTAATGAAAAACTGTTTTTT | CASSLEATGTSNEKLFF